The clone carrying this T cell receptor (beta chain) was seen more than once but under ten times. The antigen is not known. The data were taken from a study of human T cells and chemical hapten exposure. The library tagged individual cDNA molecules with unique molecular identifiers. Each CDR3 protein is one row after TCRdb ran MiXCR on the RACE reads. The sample has 38,000 or so distinct CDR3 sequences, 7.5% to 8% seen once. Study-wide results and limits: TCRs at high frequency, those above 1 in 1000, did not change with DPC sensitization.

The CDR3 consists of 15 residues. V was shortened by 4 bases and J by 0 bases, with 11 bases between the two germline ends. Germline lookup yields CDR1 SGDLS and CDR2 YYNGEE. Stated time point: pre-sensitization, week 0. The treatment denotes: therapeutic diphenylcyclopropenone sensitization with weekly scalp DPC. The chain has TRBV9 and TRBJ1-3; D uncertain. The sample in question was whole blood, obtained in connection with sensitization to the hapten diphenylcyclopropenone (DPC). This TCR was sampled from a woman in her 50s with alopecia areata. Some clones in this sample may be carry-over from other donors' samples. The CDR3 reads CASSSATSSGNTIYF. The DNA for the CDR3 is TGTGCCAGCAGCTCCGCAACAAGCTCTGGAAACACCATATATTTT. Full variable domain (missing parts from reference TRBV9 and TRBJ1-3): DSGVTQTPKHLITATGQRVTLRCSPRSGDLSVYWYQQSLDQGLQFLIQYYNGEERAKGNILERFSAQQFPDLHSELNLSSLELGDSALYFCASSSATSSGNTIYFGEGSWLTVV.